This entry describes one T cell receptor beta chain. Its specificity is not known. Assay version v3.0 of immunoSEQ was used, and it was run at survey level. This table comes from immunoSEQ multiplex PCR, and its TCRdb copy is limited to in-frame clones, with some not included. The sample lists 15,000 to 20,000 clones; approximately 91% were seen once. Every participant gave one or more pre-ART and two or more post-ART PBMC samples. The entry originates in a study of long-term antiretroviral therapy in people with HIV. General observations from the study: Unavailable data included ART adherence, viral resistance and therapy changes (switches in treatment).

Trimming took 4 bases from V and 0 from J; bases not matched to a gene: 8. Germline assignment: CDR1 SGHTA and CDR2 FQGNSA. The CDR3 has 16 amino acids. This sample comprised unsorted PBMCs, obtained 0.6 years after starting antiretroviral therapy. The rearrangement uses TRBV7-2 and TRBJ2-7; 8 bases are shared with TRBD2. This sequence originates from a woman between 40 and 50 years old with HIV. The CDR3 region is CASSSAPGGGSYEQYF. The CDR3 region has the DNA TGTGCCAGCAGCTCCGCCCCGGGGGGGGGCTCCTACGAGCAGTACTTC.